This T cell receptor beta chain was sequenced during a study of early T cells in non-severe SARS-CoV-2 infection. Turning to the study itself: Bulk RNA taken from unsorted whole blood was sequenced, leaving chains unpaired.

There are 15 residues in the CDR3. Germline V gene sequence: CDR1 MGHRA, CDR2 YSYEKL. Trimming removed 4 bases from V and 9 bases from J, with 19 bases in between. Unique molecular identifier tags were affixed to discrete cDNA molecules. Each CDR3 protein is one row after TCRdb ran MiXCR on the 5' RACE reads. The sample has 65,000 to 80,000 distinct CDR3 sequences; about 13% are singletons. This receptor was obtained from an adult who was a healthcare worker with PCR-confirmed SARS-CoV-2 infection or an uninfected control (not recorded which). Source material: whole blood. The chain uses TRBV4-1 and TRBJ2-1, with a possible D match to TRBD1 (6 bases). This CDR3 reads CASSPPGQIHREQFF. CDR3 nucleotides: TGCGCCAGCAGCCCACCGGGACAAATCCACCGTGAGCAGTTCTTC.